These 23 T cell receptor beta chains were sequenced from one sample in a study of T-cell reconstitution after alpha-beta-depleted transplantation in children (dated by TCRdb to the mid-2010s). The library came from PCR. Instrument on record: Illumina HiSeq 2500. Molecular barcoding was employed in the preparation of TCR libraries, with unique molecular identifiers being used to normalize TCRbeta repertoire quantification. TCRdb trimmed the raw reads at Q25, called clones with MiXCR and kept productive beta chains. Identical CDR3 protein sequences are pooled into one entry, listed with their most common genes and DNA. Counted in this sample were some 240,000 distinct CDR3 sequences; about 8.8% of them appeared once. The top ten clones comprise approximately 4.7% of the sample. The source was PBMCs from the stem cell graft donor, collected from the stem cell graft. The origin of the receptors is a human donor who donated a stem cell graft to a child with SCID.

At least ten counts were recorded for this clonotype. The chain combines TRBV5-1 with TRBJ1-1; 7 positions agree with TRBD1. The germline V gene encodes CDR1 SGHRS and CDR2 YFSETQ. J lost 4 bases, V lost 4 bases, and 7 bases had no gene match. The CDR3 covers 14 residues. The CDR3 coding sequence is TGCGCCAGCAGCCTCACAGGGGAGGTCACTGAAGCTTTCTTT. Protein product: CASSLTGEVTEAFF.

In its sample, this clonotype was seen many times. The CDR3 bases are TGTGCCAGCAGTTTAGGGGGTCAGGGCACTGAAGCTTTCTTT. Amino acid sequence: CASSLGGQGTEAFF. The chain has TRBV12-3 or TRBV12-4 and TRBJ1-1, with a weak D call TRBD1 (5 bases). CDR3 length: 14 amino acids. The germline V and J ends were trimmed by 1 base and 4 bases, with 10 bases remaining between them.

There are many counts of this clonotype. The gene calls are TRBV2 and TRBJ2-7, with D unresolved. The ends were cut back, 4 bases at V and 9 bases at J, with 13 bases in the middle. Germline CDR1 and CDR2: SNHLY and FYNNEI. This CDR3 is 12 amino acids long. The CDR3 nucleotides read TGTGCCAGCAGTGCGGGCAGTTTTAGGCAGTACTTC. Translated: CASSAGSFRQYF.

In its sample, this clonotype was seen many times. The V and J genes are TRBV20-1 and TRBJ2-7; 9 bases match TRBD1. V was clipped by 0 bases and J by 6 bases; unmatched bases: 9. This CDR3 has 15 residues. Germline CDR1 is DFQATT and CDR2 is SNEGSKA (reference sequence). The CDR3 DNA reads as TGCAGTGCTAGAGAGGCCTCCGGGACAGGGATCGAGCAGTACTTC. Translated: CSAREASGTGIEQYF.

In this sample, this clonotype turned up a few times. The V gene is TRBV20-1, the J gene TRBJ2-2; D may be TRBD1 or TRBD2 (5 bases each). The CDR3 sequence is 14 residues long. The germline V gene encodes CDR1 DFQATT and CDR2 SNEGSKA (reference sequence). Trimming removed 1 base from V and 1 base from J, with 7 bases in between. The CDR3 bases are TGCAGTGCTAGAGTGGGACGGAACACCGGGGAGCTGTTTTTT. It encodes CSARVGRNTGELFF.

The sample holds many counts of this clonotype. The chain is built from TRBV6-5 and TRBJ1-3; no reliable D call. The CDR3 is 15 residues long. CDR1 is MNHEY and CDR2 is SVGAGI in the germline V gene. Trimming took off 0 bases at V and 4 bases at J, with 10 bases between the two ends. The CDR3 DNA reads as TGTGCCAGCAGTTACTCGCGATCCTGGGGAAACACCATATATTTT. Its translation: CASSYSRSWGNTIYF.

The table lists this clonotype with many counts. This sequence joins TRBV4-1 and TRBJ1-5; TRBD1 aligns across 7 bases. Germline lookup yields CDR1 MGHRA and CDR2 YSYEKL. Trimming removed 2 bases from V and 1 base from J; junction bases left unmatched: 8. This CDR3 contains 17 residues. CDR3 residues: CASSQSYRQGSNQPQHF. The CDR3 nucleotides are TGCGCCAGCAGCCAATCGTACCGACAGGGAAGCAATCAGCCCCAGCATTTT.

The sample holds many counts of this clonotype. The chain is built from TRBV3-1 and TRBJ2-7; TRBD2 might be the D (5 bases). Germline V gene data show CDR1 as LGHDT and CDR2 as YNNKEL (reference sequence). Trimming cost V 6 bases and J 3 bases, with 12 bases left between them. CDR3 length: 13 residues. The CDR3 coding sequence is TGTGCCAGCAGTCAGGACTTCTACTACGAGCAGTACTTC. Protein sequence: CASSQDFYYEQYF.

The chain has TRBV5-5 and TRBJ1-5; D is perhaps TRBD1 (5 bases). Looked up from germline, CDR1 is SGHKS and CDR2 is YYEKEE (reference sequence). The CDR3 loop spans 16 amino acids. The ends were cut back, 4 bases at V and 1 base at J, with 15 bases in the middle. The CDR3 protein is CASSRVGVRSNQPQHF. CDR3 nucleotides: TGTGCCAGCAGCCGTGTGGGGGTGAGGAGCAATCAGCCCCAGCATTTT.

This clonotype has at least ten counts. The V call is TRBV20-1, the J call TRBJ1-3; no clear D. The CDR3 contains 14 residues. Trimming cost V 0 bases and J 0 bases, with 6 bases left between them. From germline, CDR1 is DFQATT and CDR2 SNEGSKA (reference sequence). Here the CDR3 DNA reads TGCAGTGCTAGAGATCGGAGCTCTGGAAACACCATATATTTT. Encoded protein: CSARDRSSGNTIYF.

V and J are TRBV18 and TRBJ2-2, with D uncertain. The germline V and J ends were trimmed by 3 bases and 1 base, with 12 bases remaining between them. This CDR3 spans 16 amino acids. In germline, CDR1 is KGHSH, CDR2 LQKENI. The CDR3 loop is CASSPTPDGNTGELFF. The CDR3 coding sequence is TGTGCCAGCTCACCTACGCCCGACGGGAACACCGGGGAGCTGTTTTTT.

This clonotype has ten or more counts. The chain couples TRBV12-3 or TRBV12-4 to TRBJ1-1; D is possibly TRBD1 (6 bases). The length of the CDR3 is 16 residues. V was pared by 6 bases and J by 1 base, with 18 bases between. The CDR3 region has the DNA TGTGCCAGCAGCCCGGACAGCTACTTGGGGAACACTGAAGCTTTCTTT. Protein product: CASSPDSYLGNTEAFF.

This clonotype has a count of ten or more. The V call is TRBV4-1, the J call TRBJ2-5; TRBD2 aligns across 7 bases. V lost 4 bases and J lost 5; bases outside the gene matches: 7. Germline CDR1 and CDR2: MGHRA and YSYEKL. This CDR3 spans 14 amino acids. The CDR3 spells CASSPRGVRETQYF. The CDR3 DNA reads TGCGCCAGCAGCCCTCGGGGGGTAAGGGAGACCCAGTACTTC.

This clonotype was counted ten times or more. This sequence joins TRBV5-6 and TRBJ2-1; D is perhaps TRBD2 (5 bases). CDR3 length: 13 residues. The germline gives CDR1 SGHDT, CDR2 YYEEEE. V gave up 4 bases and J gave up 6 bases, with 11 bases separating them. The CDR3 spells CASSPGSFNEQFF. CDR3 sequence (DNA): TGTGCCAGCAGCCCGGGGTCGTTCAATGAGCAGTTCTTC.

This clonotype came up many times. The chain uses TRBV20-1 and TRBJ2-3; 12 bases align to TRBD2. Germline assignment: CDR1 DFQATT and CDR2 SNEGSKA (reference sequence). The CDR3 is 16 amino acids. V shed 0 bases and J 4 bases; nucleotides not matched to a gene: 5. CDR3 nucleotide sequence: TGCAGTGCTAGAGATTCTAGCGGGGGGGCCCCAGATACGCAGTATTTT. It yields the protein CSARDSSGGAPDTQYF.

This clonotype was seen ten or more times. The chain is built from TRBV5-4 and TRBJ2-7; D is possibly TRBD2 (5 bases). CDR1 is SGHNT and CDR2 is YYREEE in the germline V gene (reference sequence). Trimming removed 0 bases at V and 6 bases at J, with 16 bases between. The CDR3 consists of 15 residues. The CDR3 bases are TGTGCCAGCAGCTTGGATCTTTCTGAGGGCGCCGAGCAGTACTTC. Translated: CASSLDLSEGAEQYF.

This clonotype was observed at least ten times. The CDR3 loop reads CASTPVNQETQYF. The DNA for the CDR3 is TGTGCCAGCACCCCCGTGAACCAAGAGACCCAGTACTTC. The V call is TRBV11-1, the J call TRBJ2-5, with D uncertain. V was trimmed by 7 bases and J by 0 bases, leaving 9 bases between them. CDR3 length: 13 amino acids. The germline CDR1 and CDR2 sequences are SGHAT and FQDESV (reference sequence).

In this sample, this clonotype turned up many times. The chain is built from TRBV5-1 and TRBJ2-2, with D possibly being TRBD2 (5 bases). V was clipped by 1 base and J by 4 bases, with 14 bases between them. The CDR3 extends over 16 amino acids. CDR1 SGHRS and CDR2 YFSETQ come from the germline V gene. The CDR3 sequence: CASSLYRGEGTGELFF. In DNA, the CDR3 is TGCGCCAGCAGCTTGTATCGGGGTGAGGGCACCGGGGAGCTGTTTTTT. Full variable domain (rest looked up from reference TRBV5-1 and TRBJ2-2): KAGVTQTPRYLIKTRGQQVTLSCSPISGHRSVSWYQQTPGQGLQFLFEYFSETQRNKGNFPGRFSGRQFSNSRSEMNVSTLELGDSALYLCASSLYRGEGTGELFFGEGSRLTVL.

This clonotype was seen repeatedly, ten times or more. The genes are TRBV7-9 and TRBJ2-3; D is uncertain. Germline V gene lookup returns CDR1 SEHNR and CDR2 FQNEAQ (reference sequence). Trimming stripped 2 bases from V and 4 bases from J, with 4 bases between. The CDR3 has 12 residues. CDR3 loop: CASSLLADTQYF. CDR3 nucleotide sequence: TGTGCCAGCAGCTTATTGGCAGATACGCAGTATTTT.

This clonotype has at least ten counts. The V gene is TRBV20-1, the J gene TRBJ1-2; D unresolved. CDR1 and CDR2 from the germline V gene are DFQATT and SNEGSKA (reference sequence). The length of the CDR3 is 11 residues. Trimming cost V 7 bases and J 0 bases, with 6 bases left between them. CDR3 sequence: CSGSTNYGYTF. The CDR3 DNA sequence: TGCAGTGGAAGCACTAACTATGGCTACACCTTC.

This clonotype was counted at least ten times. V is TRBV2 and J is TRBJ2-3; D perhaps matches TRBD2 (6 bases). The V and J ends lost 6 bases and 3 bases respectively, with 7 bases between them. Germline values: CDR1 SNHLY, CDR2 FYNNEI. The CDR3 sequence is 12 residues long. The CDR3 sequence is CASRTSTDTQYF. CDR3 nucleotides: TGTGCCAGCAGGACTAGTACAGATACGCAGTATTTT.

This clonotype was recorded at least ten times. The gene calls are TRBV28 and TRBJ2-3, with a tentative D call TRBD2 (7 bases). Germline CDR1 and CDR2: MDHEN and SYDVKM. V was clipped by 5 bases and J by 0 bases, with 15 bases between them. CDR3 length equals 16 residues. As DNA, the CDR3 is TGTGCCAGCAGTCCCGGGGGGCGCACTAGCACAGATACGCAGTATTTT. It codes for CASSPGGRTSTDTQYF.

The chain links TRBV4-1 to TRBJ1-1; D remains unclear. V was clipped by 2 bases and J by 1 base, with 14 bases between them. Looked up from germline, CDR1 is MGHRA and CDR2 is YSYEKL. The CDR3 length is 16 residues. The CDR3 loop is CASSQWAATGNTEAFF. DNA for the CDR3: TGCGCCAGCAGCCAATGGGCAGCGACCGGGAACACTGAAGCTTTCTTT.